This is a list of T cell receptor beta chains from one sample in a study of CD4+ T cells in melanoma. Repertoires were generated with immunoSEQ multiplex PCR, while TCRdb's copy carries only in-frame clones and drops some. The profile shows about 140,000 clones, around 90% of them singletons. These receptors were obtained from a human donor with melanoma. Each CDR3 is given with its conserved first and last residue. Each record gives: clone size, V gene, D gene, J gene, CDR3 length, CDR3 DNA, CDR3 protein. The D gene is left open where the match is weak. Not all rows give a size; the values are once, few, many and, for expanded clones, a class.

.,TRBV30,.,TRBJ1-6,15,TGTGCCTGGACTGCAGGGTCTTCTAGTAATTCACCCCTCCACTTT,CAWTAGSSSNSPLHF
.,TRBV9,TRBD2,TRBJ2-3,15,TGTGCCAGCAGCGTAGGTTCGGGGGGGACAGATACGCAGTATTTT,CASSVGSGGTDTQYF
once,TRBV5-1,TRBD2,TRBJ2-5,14,TGCGCCAGCAGCTCTAGCGGGGGGGAAGAGACCCAGTACTTC,CASSSSGGEETQYF
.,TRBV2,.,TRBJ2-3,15,TGTGCCAGCAAACGGGACGGGGGTTACACAGATACGCAGTATTTT,CASKRDGGYTDTQYF
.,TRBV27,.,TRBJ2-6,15,TGTGCCAGCAGCTGGCAGGGCTCCGGGGCCAACGTCCTGACTTTC,CASSWQGSGANVLTF
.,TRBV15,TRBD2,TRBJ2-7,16,TGTGCCACCAGCAGAGATCAACGGGGGGGCCGCCACGAGCAGTACTTC,CATSRDQRGGRHEQYF
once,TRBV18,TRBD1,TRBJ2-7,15,TGTGCCAGCTCAGCCGGGACAGCGGACAGCTACGAGCAGTACTTC,CASSAGTADSYEQYF
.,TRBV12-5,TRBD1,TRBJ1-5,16,TGTGCTAGTGGCTGGGACAGGGACTATAGCAATCAGCCCCAGCATTTT,CASGWDRDYSNQPQHF
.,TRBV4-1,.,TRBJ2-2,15,TGCGCCAGCAGCCACATAAATAGGGGCACCGGGGAGCTGTTTTTT,CASSHINRGTGELFF
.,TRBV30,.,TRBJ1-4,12,TGTGCCTGGAGTGTAGATCATGAAAAACTGTTTTTT,CAWSVDHEKLFF
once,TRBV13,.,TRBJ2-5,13,TGTGCCAGCAGCTTTTCCCGGAACGGTAAGCAGTACTTC,CASSFSRNGKQYF
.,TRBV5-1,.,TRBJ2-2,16,TGCGCCAGCAGCCCACACAGGGACTCGAGCACCGGGGAGCTGTTTTTT,CASSPHRDSSTGELFF
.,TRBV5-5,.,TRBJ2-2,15,TGTGCCAGCTCGGCTAAGGGACACGACACCGGGGAGCTGTTTTTT,CASSAKGHDTGELFF
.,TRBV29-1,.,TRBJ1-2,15,TGCAGCGTTGACGACCGGGGAGGCAGCGATCTTCCCTACACCTTC,CSVDDRGGSDLPYTF
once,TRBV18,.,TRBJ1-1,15,TGTGCCAGCTCACCACGGAGGGGCGACGGCACTGAAGCTTTCTTT,CASSPRRGDGTEAFF
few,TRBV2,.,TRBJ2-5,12,TGTGCCAGCACATCCAGAAAAGAGACCCAGTACTTC,CASTSRKETQYF
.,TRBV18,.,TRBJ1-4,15,TGTGCCAGCTCACCAGCGACGTGGGAGAGGGGAAAACTGTTTTTT,CASSPATWERGKLFF
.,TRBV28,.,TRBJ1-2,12,TGTGCCAGCACCCAAAGGGGATATGGCTACACCTTC,CASTQRGYGYTF
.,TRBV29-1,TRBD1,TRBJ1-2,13,TGCAGCGCCGGACAGGTCGATAACTATGGCTACACCTTC,CSAGQVDNYGYTF
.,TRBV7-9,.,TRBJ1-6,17,TGTGCCAGCAGCTTAAATCCTAAGGGGGAAATTAATTCACCCCTCCACTTT,CASSLNPKGEINSPLHF